Below, 32 T cell receptor beta chains from the same sample are listed, as sequenced in a study of T cells after yellow fever vaccination. TCRdb redid the calling of the 5' RACE reads with MiXCR, one entry per CDR3 protein. The top ten clones hold about 16% of a sample with about 350,000 distinct CDR3 sequences, roughly 7.5% of them seen once. Sequencing was performed on PBMCs, taken 35 to 50 days after the first yellow fever vaccination. The receptor source for this set is a young man who received the YFV17D yellow fever vaccine.

This clonotype has just a few counts. The chain combines TRBV24-1 with TRBJ2-5; a weak D match, TRBD1 (7 bases). CDR3 size: 16 residues. From germline, CDR1 is KGHDR and CDR2 SFDVKD. Trimming stripped 3 bases from V and 5 bases from J, with 18 bases between. CDR3 in amino acids: CATSDAWDSAGETQYF. The CDR3, as DNA: TGTGCCACCAGTGATGCCTGGGACAGCGCGGGGGAGACCCAGTACTTC.

V gene TRBV20-1 combines with J gene TRBJ2-5; 8 bases fit TRBD2. Per the germline V gene, CDR1 is DFQATT and CDR2 is SNEGSKA (reference sequence). The CDR3 length is 16 residues. V trimming: 3 bases; J trimming: 4 bases; junction bases outside the gene matches: 13. The CDR3 spells CSASPPDGGAGETQYF. The CDR3 region has the DNA TGCAGTGCTAGCCCCCCGGACGGGGGGGCGGGAGAGACCCAGTACTTC.

The rearrangement links TRBV10-3 to TRBJ2-3, with D unresolved. Germline V CDR1 and CDR2: ENHRY, SYGVKD. The CDR3 runs 14 residues. V gave up 6 bases and J gave up 7 bases, with 17 bases separating them. The CDR3 loop reads CAIRGSTEPHTQYF. CDR3 sequence (DNA): TGTGCCATCAGAGGGTCCACCGAACCCCATACGCAGTATTTT.

This clonotype was found a few times. The rearrangement uses TRBV23-1 and TRBJ2-7, with D tentatively TRBD1 (5 bases). TRBV23-1 counts as an open reading frame of uncertain function. This CDR3 spans 11 amino acids. Trimming pared 11 bases from V and 5 bases from J, leaving 13 bases between. The CDR3 spells CALKTVDEQYV. CDR3 bases: TGCGCCCTGAAGACAGTCGACGAGCAGTACGTC.

The V and J genes are TRBV19 and TRBJ2-3; D may be TRBD1 or TRBD2 (5 bases each). This CDR3 region has 17 residues. Per the germline V gene, CDR1 is LNHDA and CDR2 is SQIVND (reference sequence). With 5 bases removed from V and 1 base from J, the gap between germline ends came to 19 bases. The DNA of the CDR3 is TGTGCCAGTAGTTTGGGACCCCGGACCCTTGGCACAGATACGCAGTATTTT. It is translated as CASSLGPRTLGTDTQYF.

In DNA, the CDR3 is TGTGCCAGCAGCTTAGAGGCGGGACCCCGGAGGACTGAAGCTTTCTTT. It is translated as CASSLEAGPRRTEAFF. The V call is TRBV7-2, the J call TRBJ1-1, with a possible D match to TRBD1 (5 bases). V dropped 1 base and J dropped 5 bases, with 17 bases sitting between them. The CDR3 is 16 residues long. CDR1 and CDR2 (germline): SGHTA, FQGNSA.

This clonotype was counted only a few times. This sequence joins TRBV29-1 and TRBJ1-5; TRBD1 matches 8 bases. CDR3 length: 14 amino acids. CDR1 is SQVTM, CDR2 ANQGSEA, per germline. V was pared by 7 bases and J by 2 bases, with 7 bases of the junction left unmatched. The CDR3: CSAVQGGGNQPQHF. CDR3 in DNA: TGCAGCGCCGTACAGGGGGGTGGCAATCAGCCCCAGCATTTT.

This clonotype was recorded a few times. This sequence joins TRBV5-1 and TRBJ2-3, with a weak D call TRBD1 (6 bases). This CDR3 has 15 residues. The V end was cut by 7 bases, the J end by 4 bases, with 19 bases between. Germline V gene sequence: CDR1 SGHRS, CDR2 YFSETQ. CDR3 DNA: TGCGCCAGCGGGTCAGGGGCCGTTGGCCCAGATACGCAGTATTTT. Its protein product is CASGSGAVGPDTQYF.

The chain uses TRBV29-1 and TRBJ1-6, with D maybe TRBD1 (6 bases). Germline V gene lookup returns CDR1 SQVTM and CDR2 ANQGSEA. The germline V and J ends were trimmed by 7 bases and 7 bases, with 11 bases remaining between them. This CDR3 is built from 12 residues. The CDR3 loop reads CSDGQSNSPLHF. CDR3 DNA: TGCAGCGACGGACAGTCGAATTCACCCCTCCACTTT. The full variable domain, in which reference TRBV29-1 and TRBJ1-6 provide the parts outside the CDR3, is SAVISQKPSRDICQRGTSLTIQCQVDSQVTMMFWYRQQPGQSLTLIATANQGSEATYESGFVIDKFPISRPNLTFSTLTVSNMSPEDSSIYLCSDGQSNSPLHFGNGTRLTVT.

In this sample, this clonotype turned up a few times. The junction and the germline gene differ at one end; a read error may be behind it. The chain has TRBV4-1 and TRBJ1-4; 10 positions agree with TRBD1. The CDR3 is made up of 15 amino acids. Germline lookup yields CDR1 MGHRA and CDR2 YSYEKL. The CDR3 nucleotides read TGCGCCAGCAGCGAAGACGGGACAGGGGACGAAAAACTGTTTTTT. This translates into CASSEDGTGDEKLFF.

This clonotype has at least ten counts. The chain links TRBV7-2 to TRBJ2-7, with TRBD1 matching 7 bases. CDR3 size: 13 residues. With 3 bases clipped from V and 3 bases from J, the junction kept 2 bases outside the gene matches. The germline V gene has CDR1 SGHTA and CDR2 FQGNSA. CDR3 nucleotides: TGTGCCAGCAGCTTGACAGGGTTCTACGAGCAGTACTTC. Residues: CASSLTGFYEQYF.

In its sample, this clonotype was seen a few times. V and J are TRBV11-2 and TRBJ1-2; D gene ambiguous. The CDR3 loop spans 17 amino acids. Germline lookup yields CDR1 SGHAT and CDR2 FQNNGV. V gave up 0 bases and J gave up 0 bases, with 14 bases separating them. CDR3 coding DNA: TGTGCCAGCAGCTTAGATCTCATTGAGGGAACTAACTATGGCTACACCTTC. Translation: CASSLDLIEGTNYGYTF.

This clonotype was detected only a few times. V usage is TRBV5-1 and J usage is TRBJ2-2, with 13 bases aligning to TRBD2. The germline V gene has CDR1 SGHRS and CDR2 YFSETQ. The CDR3 length is 15 residues. The V and J ends lost 4 bases and 4 bases, in that order; junction bases with no gene match: 1. The CDR3 loop reads CASSRLAGGTGELFF. In DNA, the CDR3 is TGCGCCAGCAGCCGACTAGCGGGAGGCACCGGGGAGCTGTTTTTT.

This chain links TRBV6-6 with TRBJ2-7; D unresolved. The CDR3 loop spans 13 amino acids. Trimming stripped 1 base from V and 2 bases from J, with 6 bases between. Germline CDR1 and CDR2: MNHNY and SVGAGI (reference sequence). The CDR3 sequence: CASSYYRTYEQYF. The CDR3 DNA follows: TGTGCCAGCAGTTACTACAGAACCTACGAGCAGTACTTC.

This clonotype was seen a handful of times. J is TRBJ2-5 and V is TRBV5-1; D may match TRBD1 or TRBD2 (5 bases each). The CDR3 extends over 17 amino acids. V was pared by 2 bases and J by 7 bases, with 24 bases between. Germline V lookup: CDR1 SGHRS, CDR2 YFSETQ. The CDR3 loop reads CASSFRGDAPTRGTQYF. Written as DNA, the CDR3 is TGCGCCAGCAGCTTTCGAGGGGACGCGCCCACGAGAGGGACCCAGTACTTC.

V usage is TRBV5-1 and J usage is TRBJ1-3; D is uncertain. The CDR3 loop spans 14 amino acids. Trimming shortened V by 4 bases and J by 0 bases, and 8 bases separated the two germline ends. Germline CDR1 SGHRS, CDR2 YFSETQ. This chain's CDR3 is CASSTVGSGNTIYF. In DNA form, the CDR3 reads TGCGCCAGCAGCACCGTTGGCTCTGGAAACACCATATATTTT.

This clonotype has only a few counts. The chain joins TRBV5-1 to TRBJ1-5; D uncertain. Germline V lookup: CDR1 SGHRS, CDR2 YFSETQ. Trimming stripped 5 bases from V and 7 bases from J, with 16 bases between. The CDR3 is 14 residues long. CDR3 nucleotides: TGCGCCAGCAGTCTCCCCTCACCGGGGCAGCCCCAGCATTTT. Residues: CASSLPSPGQPQHF.

This clonotype was counted a few times. The chain employs TRBV27 and TRBJ2-7; D is uncertain. The V gene's germline CDR1 is MNHEY and CDR2 SMNVEV (reference sequence). V was pared by 9 bases and J by 3 bases, with 6 bases between. This CDR3 has 10 amino acids. CDR3 loop: CARALYEQYF. Here the CDR3 DNA reads TGTGCCAGGGCCCTCTACGAGCAGTACTTC.

The chain carries TRBV9 and TRBJ1-3; 8 nucleotides agree with TRBD1. The V and J ends lost 3 bases and 0 bases, in that order; junction bases with no gene match: 8. Germline loops: CDR1 SGDLS, CDR2 YYNGEE. The length of the CDR3 is 17 residues. CDR3 bases: TGTGCCAGCAGCGCAATTCCCGGGACAGGCTCTGGAAACACCATATATTTT. Residues: CASSAIPGTGSGNTIYF.

This clonotype has only one observation. This may come from a read error, since a much larger clone is one base off. The J gene is TRBJ1-2, the V gene TRBV12-3 or TRBV12-4, with D perhaps TRBD1 (5 bases). Trimming removed 5 bases at V and 8 bases at J, with 18 bases between. There are 14 residues in the CDR3. CDR3 nucleotide sequence: TGTGCCAGCAGTGCTCGGATAGGGGATAGAGGCTACACCTTC. Its translation is CASSARIGDRGYTF.

This chain connects TRBV4-1 to TRBJ2-1; perhaps TRBD2 as D (7 bases). V gave up 1 base and J gave up 5 bases, with 9 bases separating them. The V gene's germline CDR1 is MGHRA and CDR2 YSYEKL. The CDR3 runs 14 residues. The chain's CDR3 is CASSQVGGHNEQFF. As DNA, the CDR3 is TGCGCCAGCAGCCAAGTGGGGGGGCACAATGAGCAGTTCTTC.

The rearrangement uses TRBV7-2 and TRBJ1-2; 7 nucleotides agree with TRBD1. Losses at the gene ends were 6 bases for V and 8 bases for J; bases not matched to a gene: 6. Germline V lookup: CDR1 SGHTA, CDR2 FQGNSA. This CDR3 region has 12 residues. CDR3 region: CASRQGWNGYTF. In DNA, the CDR3 is TGTGCCAGCAGACAGGGGTGGAACGGCTACACCTTC.

About this clonotype itself: Sequence at one end of the junction differs from germline and may be a read error. The gene calls are TRBV7-7 and TRBJ2-2; a weak D match, TRBD1 (6 bases). The CDR3 extends over 14 amino acids. Germline V gives CDR1 SSHAT, CDR2 FNYEAQ (reference sequence). The CDR3 region is CASSPSTGTGELFF. Here the CDR3 DNA reads TGTGCTAGCAGCCCGAGCACAGGGACCGGGGAGCTGTTTTTT.

This clonotype was detected many times. The chain uses TRBV24-1 and TRBJ2-3; tentatively, D is TRBD1 (6 bases). The V end lost 2 bases, the J end lost 12 bases, and 11 bases lay between the germline ends. CDR3 length: 12 residues. The germline V gene encodes CDR1 KGHDR and CDR2 SFDVKD. CDR3 amino acids: CATSDWGQDQYF. CDR3 nucleotide sequence: TGTGCCACCAGTGATTGGGGACAAGATCAGTATTTT.

The chain carries TRBV25-1 and TRBJ2-6; D might be TRBD2 (5 bases). This CDR3 has 14 residues. The germline V gene encodes CDR1 MGHDK and CDR2 SYGVNS. Between the trimmed V and J ends, which lost 3 bases and 11 bases, there was a span of 14 bases. The CDR3 DNA reads as TGTGCCAGCAGTGAGAGAGGGATGAGAGACGTCCTGACTTTC. It is translated as CASSERGMRDVLTF.

This chain connects TRBV19 to TRBJ2-5, with TRBD1 matching 11 bases. V was pared by 5 bases and J by 4 bases, with 6 bases of the junction left unmatched. The germline V gene has CDR1 LNHDA and CDR2 SQIVND (reference sequence). The CDR3 consists of 15 residues. The CDR3 region has the DNA TGTGCCAGTAGTCCCCGGACAGGGGGCGTAGAGACCCAGTACTTC. Translated, it gives CASSPRTGGVETQYF.

The chain recombines TRBV5-1 with TRBJ2-3; D uncertain. Trimming shortened V by 1 base and J by 3 bases, and 9 bases separated the two germline ends. CDR3 length: 14 amino acids. Germline-derived CDR1 and CDR2 are SGHRS and YFSETQ. CDR3 protein: CASSLQVATDTQYF. The CDR3 region has the DNA TGCGCCAGCAGCTTGCAGGTGGCAACAGATACGCAGTATTTT.

This chain joins TRBV29-1 and TRBJ2-1; D possibly corresponds to TRBD2 (6 bases). V lost 5 bases, J lost 3 bases, and 17 bases lay in between. This CDR3 is 15 amino acids long. Germline loops: CDR1 SQVTM, CDR2 ANQGSEA. The CDR3: CSVRGGEQLYNEQFF. The CDR3 region has the DNA TGCAGCGTTAGGGGCGGGGAGCAGCTCTACAATGAGCAGTTCTTC.

In its sample, this clonotype was seen many times. The chain links TRBV4-3 to TRBJ2-3; 10 bases line up with TRBD2. Trimming at V came to 1 base and at J to 5 bases, leaving 6 bases not matched to a gene. Germline loops: CDR1 LGHNA, CDR2 YSLEER. The length of the CDR3 is 16 residues. CDR3 amino acids: CASSQASGGALDTQYF. CDR3 coding DNA: TGCGCCAGCAGCCAAGCCAGCGGGGGGGCGTTAGATACGCAGTATTTT.

This clonotype was observed a few times. The V call is TRBV20-1, the J call TRBJ2-5; a weak D match, TRBD1 (7 bases). Germline assignment: CDR1 DFQATT and CDR2 SNEGSKA (reference sequence). The CDR3 contains 13 residues. Trimming left V 5 bases short and J 5 bases short, with 15 bases between. The CDR3 reads CSAPRGAGETQYF. In DNA form, the CDR3 reads TGCAGTGCTCCCAGGGGGGCTGGGGAGACCCAGTACTTC.

The table lists this clonotype with a few counts. Here the CDR3 DNA reads TGTGCCATCAGTGAGTCCTGGGGGGCCGGGAACGGTGAGCAGTTCTTC. This codes for CAISESWGAGNGEQFF. This chain uses TRBV10-3 with TRBJ2-1; possibly TRBD1 or TRBD2 for D (6 bases each). The germline V gene encodes CDR1 ENHRY and CDR2 SYGVKD. This CDR3 contains 16 residues. The V gene lost 0 bases and the J gene lost 9 bases, with 18 bases spanning the gap.

This clonotype was picked up a small number of times. The chain has TRBV12-3 or TRBV12-4 and TRBJ1-1; D is undetermined. This CDR3 has 14 amino acids. V was shortened by 6 bases and J by 3 bases, with 14 bases between the two germline ends. The CDR3 DNA sequence: TGTGCCAGCAGCTTCACCATCGGCGACACTGAAGCTTTCTTT. This codes for CASSFTIGDTEAFF.